These 29 T cell receptor beta chains were sequenced from one sample in a study of T cell responses to AZD1222 COVID-19 vaccine. Libraries were prepared by immunoSEQ multiplex PCR; TCRdb keeps only in-frame clonotypes and omits some of them. Of some 150,000 clones listed, approximately 90% are singletons. The sequencing used peripheral blood, collected 28 days after the second dose of the MenACWY control vaccine. The receptors were gathered from an adult who received the MenACWY meningococcal vaccine as a control.

This chain links TRBV7-8 with TRBJ2-7, with 12 nucleotides matching TRBD2. This CDR3 contains 15 residues. Germline CDR1 reads SGHVS; CDR2 reads FQNEAQ. The V and J ends lost 4 bases and 5 bases, in that order; junction bases with no gene match: 6. The CDR3 DNA sequence: TGTGCCAGCAGCTGGAGACTAGCGGGAGCTGACGAGCAGTACTTC. It yields the protein CASSWRLAGADEQYF.

This chain joins TRBV11-2 and TRBJ2-3; TRBD1 is a possible D gene (6 bases). Germline assignment: CDR1 SGHAT and CDR2 FQNNGV. CDR3 size: 12 residues. Trimming took off 8 bases at V and 2 bases at J, with 8 bases between the two ends. CDR3 sequence reads: CASGQNTDTQYF. CDR3 nucleotide sequence: TGTGCCAGCGGACAGAACACAGATACGCAGTATTTT.

V is TRBV6-5 and J is TRBJ1-1; no definite D call. The V end lost 5 bases, the J end lost 1 base, and 11 bases lay between the germline ends. Germline V gene data show CDR1 as MNHEY and CDR2 as SVGAGI. The CDR3 length is 14 residues. The CDR3: CASSPSGSNTEAFF. The CDR3 nucleotides are TGTGCCAGCAGTCCGTCGGGGTCGAACACTGAAGCTTTCTTT.

V gene TRBV6-4 combines with J gene TRBJ2-1; 7 nucleotides agree with TRBD2. V was clipped by 0 bases and J by 4 bases; unmatched bases: 6. Germline values: CDR1 MRHNA, CDR2 SNTAGT. CDR3 size: 16 residues. CDR3 in amino acids: CASSDSERGRYNEQFF. As DNA, the CDR3 is TGTGCCAGCAGTGACTCTGAGCGGGGACGATACAATGAGCAGTTCTTC.

In this sample, this clone turned up once. J is TRBJ1-3 and V is TRBV9, with a tentative D call TRBD1 (5 bases). Deletions cut 4 bases from V and 0 bases from J, with 11 bases between. Per germline, CDR1 SGDLS and CDR2 YYNGEE. The CDR3 has 15 amino acids. For the CDR3, the DNA is TGTGCCAGCAGCAAATGGGACGTCTCTGGAAACACCATATATTTT. Its translation: CASSKWDVSGNTIYF.

With regard to this clone: Other DNA sequences in this specimen translate into the identical CDR3. The genes are TRBV12-3 or TRBV12-4 and TRBJ2-5; D is undetermined. The CDR3 contains 11 residues. V was cut by 3 bases and J by 5 bases, with 4 bases left in between. DNA of the CDR3: TGTGCCAGCAGTTTGGCGGAGACCCAGTACTTC. Its protein is CASSLAETQYF.

V and J are TRBV6-5 and TRBJ1-5; no reliable D call. The germline CDR1 and CDR2 sequences are MNHEY and SVGAGI. Trimming stripped 5 bases from V and 5 bases from J, with 13 bases between. This CDR3 has 14 residues. The CDR3 region has the DNA TGTGCCAGCAGTAACGCGGGCTATCATCAGCCCCAGCATTTT. Amino acid sequence: CASSNAGYHQPQHF.

The V gene is TRBV2, the J gene TRBJ2-2; 9 nucleotides line up with TRBD2. The germline gives CDR1 SNHLY, CDR2 FYNNEI. This CDR3 comprises 16 residues. The V gene end was trimmed by 6 bases and the J gene end by 6 bases; junction bases not matched to a gene: 11. The CDR3 loop is CASRGSSGIFPGELFF. The CDR3 DNA reads as TGTGCCAGCAGGGGGTCTAGCGGGATTTTCCCCGGGGAGCTGTTTTTT.

This rearrangement joins TRBV7-2 to TRBJ1-1, with D possibly being TRBD1 (5 bases). Germline V gene lookup returns CDR1 SGHTA and CDR2 FQGNSA. This CDR3 has 16 residues. The V and J ends lost 4 bases and 2 bases respectively, with 17 bases between them. The CDR3 DNA is TGTGCCAGCAGCTCAATGAGCGGGGGGACTAACACTGAAGCTTTCTTT. Translating gives CASSSMSGGTNTEAFF.

The chain links TRBV6-5 to TRBJ2-2, with 11 bases lining up with TRBD1. This CDR3 spans 16 amino acids. V shed 1 base, J shed 4 bases, and the junction held 2 bases outside the gene matches. Germline values: CDR1 MNHEY, CDR2 SVGAGI. CDR3 DNA: TGTGCCAGCAGTTACTATGGGACAGGGGGCACCGGGGAGCTGTTTTTT. It encodes CASSYYGTGGTGELFF.

This chain connects TRBV7-6 to TRBJ2-1; D call uncertain. The CDR3 is made up of 15 amino acids. The germline CDR1 and CDR2 sequences are SGHVS and FNYEAQ. Trimming shortened V by 1 base and J by 0 bases, and 7 bases separated the two germline ends. The CDR3 spells CASSLGSSSYNEQFF. The CDR3 DNA reads TGTGCCAGCAGCTTAGGGTCGTCCTCCTACAATGAGCAGTTCTTC.

The V gene is TRBV9, the J gene TRBJ2-7; TRBD1 agrees at 8 bases. The CDR3 consists of 14 residues. The germline V gene has CDR1 SGDLS and CDR2 YYNGEE. After removal of 2 bases from V and 2 bases from J, the junction contained 3 bases not matched to a gene. Here the CDR3 reads CASSVGDRPYEQYF. The DNA for the CDR3 is TGTGCCAGCAGCGTCGGGGACAGGCCCTACGAGCAGTACTTC.

This clone appeared once. The V and J genes are TRBV28 and TRBJ1-2; 11 bases line up with TRBD1. The CDR3 sequence is 13 residues long. CDR1 MDHEN and CDR2 SYDVKM come from the germline V gene. The J segment lost 7 bases and the V segment lost 7 bases, leaving 5 bases of the junction unmatched. The CDR3 sequence is CASNIGTGGGYTF. CDR3 bases: TGTGCCAGCAACATCGGGACAGGGGGTGGCTACACCTTC.

The DNA of the CDR3 is TGTGCCAGCAGCCGCAACCCCAGCGCCTCCTACAATGAGCAGTTCTTC. Amino acids: CASSRNPSASYNEQFF. This chain links TRBV3-1 (or the pseudogene TRBV3-2) with TRBJ2-1; D not certain. Germline assignment: CDR1 LGHDT and CDR2 YNNKEL (reference sequence). There are 16 residues in the CDR3. V lost 4 bases and J lost 0, with 13 bases in between.

This clone was seen only a few times. V is TRBV28 and J is TRBJ2-7; possibly TRBD1 or TRBD2 for D (5 bases each). Per germline, CDR1 MDHEN and CDR2 SYDVKM. Trimming pared 2 bases from V and 2 bases from J, leaving 13 bases between. The CDR3 covers 15 residues. The DNA for the CDR3 is TGTGCCAGCAGTTTAAGAGGGACCCTTACCTACGAGCAGTACTTC. Translation gives CASSLRGTLTYEQYF.

J is TRBJ2-7 and V is TRBV9, with TRBD1 as a possible D gene (6 bases). In germline, CDR1 is SGDLS, CDR2 YYNGEE. Trimming pared 0 bases from V and 2 bases from J, leaving 12 bases between. The CDR3 has 15 residues. For the CDR3, the DNA is TGTGCCAGCAGCGTAGCCGCCGGGACAACCTACGAGCAGTACTTC. Translated, it gives CASSVAAGTTYEQYF.

The CDR3 sequence: CASSLTGTSVTDTQYF. The CDR3 region has the DNA TGTGCCAGCAGCTTAACCGGGACTAGCGTCACAGATACGCAGTATTTT. This chain connects TRBV9 to TRBJ2-3; 10 bases match TRBD2. Germline-derived CDR1 and CDR2 are SGDLS and YYNGEE. J lost 2 bases, V lost 4 bases, and 7 bases had no gene match. The CDR3 length is 16 residues.

This chain links TRBV4-3 with TRBJ1-5; no definite D call. Trimming removed 2 bases from V and 1 base from J, with 3 bases in between. This CDR3 is built from 13 residues. CDR1 and CDR2 from the germline V gene are LGHNA and YSLEER. The CDR3 loop reads CASSQTSNQPQHF. The DNA for the CDR3 is TGCGCCAGCAGCCAAACGAGCAATCAGCCCCAGCATTTT.

The chain uses TRBV1 and TRBJ2-3; TRBD1, the table's D call, was not compared with the DNA. TRBV1 is given as a pseudogene. The CDR3 has 17 residues. The CDR3 reads CTSSQAPQGYDTDTQYF. CDR3 DNA: TGCACCAGCAGCCAGGCCCCACAGGGGTACGACACAGATACGCAGTATTTT.

The genes are TRBV6-1 and TRBJ1-1; TRBD1 matches at 10 bases. The CDR3 totals 17 residues. V shed 3 bases, J shed 4 bases, and the junction held 11 bases outside the gene matches. Germline CDR1 MNHNS, CDR2 SASEGT. CDR3 nucleotides: TGTGCCAGCAGTGACCCCCGGGACAGGGGAGTGGGCACTGAAGCTTTCTTT. Translation gives CASSDPRDRGVGTEAFF.

The chain combines TRBV7-9 with TRBJ1-4; tentative D call: TRBD1 (5 bases). Per germline, CDR1 SEHNR and CDR2 FQNEAQ (reference sequence). Deletions cut 6 bases from V and 0 bases from J, with 14 bases between. This CDR3 comprises 16 residues. CDR3 amino acids: CASSPGAVATNEKLFF. The CDR3 coding sequence is TGTGCCAGCAGTCCTGGGGCAGTTGCAACTAATGAAAAACTGTTTTTT.

V gene TRBV28 combines with J gene TRBJ2-7; weak D call: TRBD2 (5 bases). This CDR3 region has 14 residues. The V and J ends lost 5 bases and 3 bases respectively, with 14 bases between them. Looked up from germline, CDR1 is MDHEN and CDR2 is SYDVKM. DNA of the CDR3: TGTGCCAGCAGTAGCGAGGGAGTATTCTACGAGCAGTACTTC. It yields the protein CASSSEGVFYEQYF.

V and J are TRBV5-1 and TRBJ1-5; D is unclear. Germline CDR1 and CDR2: SGHRS and YFSETQ. The CDR3 spans 14 residues. Between the trimmed V and J ends, which lost 4 bases and 5 bases, there was a span of 13 bases. CDR3 sequence (DNA): TGCGCCAGCAGCCCGGAGACATTTGATCAGCCCCAGCATTTT. The encoded protein is CASSPETFDQPQHF.

V is TRBV6-1 and J is TRBJ2-3; the D gene is possibly TRBD1 (5 bases). CDR1 is MNHNS and CDR2 is SASEGT in the germline V gene. Between the trimmed V and J ends, which lost 3 bases and 3 bases, there was a span of 13 bases. This CDR3 spans 15 amino acids. The CDR3 sequence: CASSDQGPRTDTQYF. CDR3 nucleotide sequence: TGTGCCAGCAGTGATCAGGGCCCTAGGACAGATACGCAGTATTTT.

The V and J genes are TRBV7-3 and TRBJ2-5; 7 bases are a match to TRBD2. Trimming removed 5 bases from V and 0 bases from J; junction bases left unmatched: 9. Germline V gene sequence: CDR1 SGHTA, CDR2 FQGTGA. The CDR3 has 16 amino acids. CDR3 nucleotide sequence: TGTGCCAGCAGCGCCGACGGGGGGATGTACCAAGAGACCCAGTACTTC. This sequence encodes CASSADGGMYQETQYF.

The gene calls are TRBV28 and TRBJ2-3, with 8 bases lining up with TRBD2. The germline CDR1 and CDR2 sequences are MDHEN and SYDVKM. V lost 5 bases and J lost 4; bases outside the gene matches: 11. This CDR3 is 16 amino acids long. CDR3 amino acids: CASSVGAGGQADTQYF. The CDR3 DNA follows: TGTGCCAGCAGTGTAGGGGCGGGAGGCCAGGCAGATACGCAGTATTTT.

This clone was seen only a few times. The chain uses TRBV10-3 and TRBJ2-5; D ambiguous. The germline V gene encodes CDR1 ENHRY and CDR2 SYGVKD. Trimming took off 0 bases at V and 5 bases at J, with 4 bases between the two ends. This CDR3 has 12 residues. The CDR3: CAISESWETQYF. In DNA form, the CDR3 reads TGTGCCATCAGTGAGTCGTGGGAGACCCAGTACTTC.

This clone is a singleton in its sample. The V gene is TRBV24-1, the J gene TRBJ2-1; D is ambiguous. The V gene lost 3 bases and the J gene lost 7 bases, with 12 bases spanning the gap. This CDR3 has 14 residues. The germline V gene encodes CDR1 KGHDR and CDR2 SFDVKD. In DNA form, the CDR3 reads TGTGCCACCAGTGATACGGCTGCCTCTAATGAGCAGTTCTTC. This encodes CATSDTAASNEQFF.

This sequence joins TRBV5-8 and TRBJ2-3; 8 bases line up with TRBD2. CDR3 length: 14 amino acids. Germline loops: CDR1 SGHTS, CDR2 YDEGEE. Trimming at V came to 7 bases and at J to 2 bases, leaving 6 bases not matched to a gene. This CDR3 is CASQGLGPTDTQYF. The CDR3 DNA sequence: TGTGCCAGCCAGGGACTAGGACCCACAGATACGCAGTATTTT.